One sample yielded the 2 T cell receptor beta chains listed below, sequenced in a study of T cell changes during pregnancy in multiple sclerosis. Libraries were prepared by immunoSEQ multiplex PCR; TCRdb keeps only in-frame clonotypes and omits some of them. Here the sample spans tens of thousands of clones, around nine tenths being singletons. The sample was CD4+ T cells from peripheral blood mononuclear cells, taken in the first trimester of pregnancy. The source is a female donor with multiple sclerosis, enrolled in a pregnancy study.

The CDR3 is CASSRPGTVNQPQHF. The CDR3 DNA sequence: TGCGCCAGCAGCCGACCCGGGACAGTTAATCAGCCCCAGCATTTT. The J gene is TRBJ1-5, the V gene TRBV4-1, with 7 positions matching TRBD1. This CDR3 is built from 15 residues. Germline V lookup: CDR1 MGHRA, CDR2 YSYEKL. The J segment lost 4 bases and the V segment lost 4 bases, leaving 7 bases of the junction unmatched.

This chain connects TRBV30 to TRBJ2-7; 12 positions match TRBD1. J lost 7 bases, V lost 0 bases, and 10 bases had no gene match. From germline, CDR1 is GTSNPN and CDR2 SVGIG (reference sequence). CDR3 size: 16 residues. The CDR3 DNA reads as TGTGCCTGGAGTGTTCACTCCGGGACAGGGGGCGCGGAGCAGTACTTC. Protein product: CAWSVHSGTGGAEQYF.